This T cell receptor beta chain was sequenced in a study of cytomegalovirus exposure and HLA in healthy donors. Overall study results and limits: Researchers reported in a later analysis that a missense DCLRE1C variant was tied to TCR beta V- and J-gene trimming.

This clone was observed a handful of times. What it binds is unknown. With 60 Vbeta and 13 Jbeta primers, the PCR was carried out. Only in-frame clones appear in the TCRdb table, and some are missing; sequencing was by immunoSEQ multiplex PCR. The sample yields about 180,000 clones, 75% to 85% seen once. The CDR3 spans 13 residues. Trimming took off 0 bases at V and 7 bases at J, with 10 bases between the two ends. Germline CDR1 and CDR2: GTSNPN and SVGIG (reference sequence). The source of this sequence is a man younger than 30 in good health and CMV-seronegative. The chain combines TRBV30 with TRBJ1-5; weak D call: TRBD1 (6 bases). Specimen: PBMCs. CDR3 sequence: CAWSVGGQQPQHF. The CDR3 DNA is TGTGCCTGGAGTGTAGGGGGTCAACAGCCCCAGCATTTT.